The 4 T cell receptor beta chains given below trace back to one sample, sequenced in a study of T cell changes during pregnancy in multiple sclerosis. Clones were read by immunoSEQ multiplex PCR, and TCRdb kept only the in-frame ones, dropping some. The sample includes under 80,000 clones, under 95% seen only once; the top ten take under 0.6%. The source was CD4+ T cells from peripheral blood mononuclear cells, collected in the second trimester of pregnancy. The receptor source for this set is a female donor with multiple sclerosis, enrolled in a pregnancy study.

The chain joins TRBV5-5 to TRBJ1-6; D call uncertain. This CDR3 region has 15 residues. With 4 bases removed from V and 9 bases from J, the gap between germline ends came to 17 bases. Germline CDR1 and CDR2: SGHKS and YYEKEE (reference sequence). This chain's CDR3 is CASSPTEIRSSPLHF. CDR3 DNA sequence: TGTGCCAGCAGCCCGACCGAGATTCGGAGTTCACCCCTCCACTTT. Based on the CDR3 plus reference TRBV5-5 and TRBJ1-6, the full variable domain is DAGVTQSPTHLIKTRGQQVTLRCSPISGHKSVSWYQQVLGQGPQFIFQYYEKEERGRGNFPDRFSARQFPNYSSELNVNALLLGDSALYLCASSPTEIRSSPLHFGNGTRLTVT.

The chain recombines TRBV6-5 with TRBJ2-5, with 8 bases lining up with TRBD2. There are 14 residues in the CDR3. Germline lookup yields CDR1 MNHEY and CDR2 SVGAGI. Trimming took 4 bases from V and 7 from J; bases not matched to a gene: 8. CDR3 in amino acids: CASSSPAGVSTQYF. The CDR3 nucleotides are TGTGCCAGCAGTTCCCCAGCGGGGGTATCGACCCAGTACTTC.

The chain joins TRBV28 to TRBJ2-7; 10 positions match TRBD2. The ends lost 5 bases at V and 5 bases at J; junction bases unmatched: 12. This CDR3 region has 16 residues. Germline V gives CDR1 MDHEN, CDR2 SYDVKM. This CDR3 is CASSPVGLAGVDEQYF. Here the CDR3 DNA reads TGTGCCAGCAGTCCCGTTGGGCTAGCGGGAGTCGACGAGCAGTACTTC.

The chain carries TRBV28 and TRBJ1-5; maybe TRBD1 (6 bases). Per germline, CDR1 MDHEN and CDR2 SYDVKM. The CDR3 length is 17 residues. V dropped 2 bases and J dropped 3 bases, with 17 bases sitting between them. For the CDR3, the DNA is TGTGCCAGCAGTTTAGGAATTCAGGGGAGACTCAATCAGCCCCAGCATTTT. It is translated as CASSLGIQGRLNQPQHF.